Given below is one T cell receptor beta chain in context. The sample comes from a study of T cell changes during pregnancy in multiple sclerosis. TCRdb's copy holds only in-frame clones and misses some; the assay was immunoSEQ multiplex PCR. This sample carries about 35,000 clones, approximately 90% of them seen once, and the ten largest clones take approximately 0.75%. V was trimmed by 3 bases and J by 7 bases, leaving 14 bases between them. Per the germline V gene, CDR1 is SGHNT and CDR2 is YYREEE (reference sequence). The CDR3 consists of 14 residues. The origin of this receptor is a female donor in good health, enrolled as a control in a pregnancy study. The rearrangement uses TRBV5-4 and TRBJ2-1; tentative D call: TRBD1 (6 bases). Sample: CD4+ T cells from peripheral blood mononuclear cells, taken after pregnancy. The CDR3 spells CASSSRVQGNEQFF. The CDR3 region has the DNA TGTGCCAGCAGCTCCCGCGTACAGGGAAATGAGCAGTTCTTC.